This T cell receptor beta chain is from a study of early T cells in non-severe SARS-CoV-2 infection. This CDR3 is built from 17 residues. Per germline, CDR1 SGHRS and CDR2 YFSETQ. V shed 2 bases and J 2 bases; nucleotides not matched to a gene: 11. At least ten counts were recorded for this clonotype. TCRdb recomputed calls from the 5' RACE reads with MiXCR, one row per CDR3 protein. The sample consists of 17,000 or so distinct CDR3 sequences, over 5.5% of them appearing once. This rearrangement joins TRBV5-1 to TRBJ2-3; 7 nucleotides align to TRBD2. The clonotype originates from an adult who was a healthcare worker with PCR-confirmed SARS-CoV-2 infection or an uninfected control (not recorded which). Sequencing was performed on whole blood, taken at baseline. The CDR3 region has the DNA TGCGCCAGCAGCTTAATCTTAACTAGCGAGACCACAGATACGCAGTATTTT. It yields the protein CASSLILTSETTDTQYF.